The 10 T cell receptor beta chains given below trace back to one sample, sequenced in a study of blood T cell repertoires in COVID-19. This table comes from immunoSEQ multiplex PCR, and its TCRdb copy is limited to in-frame clones, with some not included. The sample yields approximately 240,000 clones, around 85% seen once. Sequencing was done on a sample of peripheral blood. All receptors derive from a woman in her fifties or sixties with active or convalescent COVID-19.

The chain couples TRBV5-4 to TRBJ2-3, with 7 bases aligning to TRBD2. This CDR3 has 17 amino acids. CDR1 SGHNT and CDR2 YYREEE come from the germline V gene (reference sequence). The V gene end was trimmed by 2 bases and the J gene end by 3 bases; junction bases not matched to a gene: 12. Written as DNA, the CDR3 is TGTGCCAGCAGCTTTAATAGCGGGCGGGGTACTACAGATACGCAGTATTTT. Its protein product is CASSFNSGRGTTDTQYF. The full variable domain, with the rest looked up from reference TRBV5-4 and TRBJ2-3, is ETGVTQSPTHLIKTRGQQVTLRCSSQSGHNTVSWYQQALGQGPQFIFQYYREEENGRGNFPPRFSGLQFPNYSSELNVNALELDDSALYLCASSFNSGRGTTDTQYFGPGTRLTVL.

The genes are TRBV19 and TRBJ1-2; D ambiguous. The ends were cut back, 5 bases at V and 2 bases at J, with 9 bases in the middle. Germline V CDR1 and CDR2: LNHDA, SQIVND (reference sequence). This CDR3 contains 13 residues. The CDR3 sequence is CASSRTQNYGYTF. The CDR3 DNA reads as TGTGCCAGTAGTCGCACGCAGAACTATGGCTACACCTTC.

V gene TRBV11-2 combines with J gene TRBJ1-6; possibly TRBD1 for D (5 bases). The germline V gene has CDR1 SGHAT and CDR2 FQNNGV. V was pared by 6 bases and J by 6 bases, with 15 bases between. This CDR3 has 15 residues. Here the CDR3 reads CASRFSRVANSPLHF. In DNA, the CDR3 is TGTGCCAGCAGATTTAGCAGGGTCGCTAATTCACCCCTCCACTTT.

This clone was detected once. V usage is TRBV7-9 and J usage is TRBJ2-2; D gene uncertain. CDR3 size: 12 residues. V gave up 5 bases and J gave up 2 bases, with 3 bases separating them. Looked up from germline, CDR1 is SEHNR and CDR2 is FQNEAQ (reference sequence). The CDR3 is CASSPNTGELFF. The CDR3 DNA reads TGTGCCAGCAGCCCAAACACCGGGGAGCTGTTTTTT.

V gene TRBV2 combines with J gene TRBJ1-2; D is unclear. Germline V lookup: CDR1 SNHLY, CDR2 FYNNEI. V gave up 7 bases and J gave up 4 bases, with 16 bases separating them. The CDR3 spans 14 residues. CDR3 DNA: TGTGCCAGCATTAAGGATGGTCGGGGCTATGGCTACACCTTC. Residues: CASIKDGRGYGYTF.

This clone was picked up one time. Other DNA sequences of this sample code for an identical CDR3. CDR3 loop: CASSPSGSSYNEQFF. CDR3 coding DNA: TGCGCCAGCAGCCCAAGCGGAAGCTCCTACAATGAGCAGTTCTTC. The rearrangement uses TRBV5-1 and TRBJ2-1, with D perhaps TRBD2 (5 bases). CDR3 length: 15 residues. V gave up 4 bases and J gave up 0 bases, with 11 bases separating them. In germline, CDR1 is SGHRS, CDR2 YFSETQ.

The V call is TRBV28, the J call TRBJ1-4; a weak D match, TRBD1 (5 bases). CDR3 length equals 13 residues. Per germline, CDR1 MDHEN and CDR2 SYDVKM. CDR3 DNA sequence: TGTGCTGGGGCCACTCGGGCTAATGAAAAACTGTTTTTT. This gives the protein CAGATRANEKLFF. The full variable domain, its missing parts supplied by reference TRBV28 and TRBJ1-4, is DVKVTQSSRYLVKRTGEKVFLECVQDMDHENMFWYRQDPGLGLRLIYFSYDVKMKEKGDIPEGYSVSREKKERFSLILESASTNQTSMYLCAGATRANEKLFFGSGTQLSVL.

J is TRBJ1-5 and V is TRBV5-8, with TRBD1 matching 8 bases. Germline V gives CDR1 SGHTS, CDR2 YDEGEE. V lost 4 bases to trimming and J lost 7 bases; unmatched junction nucleotides: 10. The CDR3 has 15 amino acids. The CDR3 loop is CASSEAGGSGQPQHF. The CDR3 nucleotides are TGTGCCAGCAGCGAGGCAGGGGGCTCTGGGCAGCCCCAGCATTTT.

CDR3 loop: CASSQDRGDRGLGQPQHF. DNA for the CDR3: TGTGCCAGCAGCCAAGATCGGGGGGACAGGGGGCTGGGTCAGCCCCAGCATTTT. The V call is TRBV3-1 (or the pseudogene TRBV3-2), the J call TRBJ1-5, with 12 bases identical to TRBD1. Germline V gives CDR1 LGHDT, CDR2 YNNKEL (reference sequence). V lost 0 bases to trimming and J lost 6 bases; unmatched junction nucleotides: 9. There are 18 residues in the CDR3.

The chain links TRBV3-1 (or the pseudogene TRBV3-2) to TRBJ1-2, with D possibly TRBD1 on 6 matching bases. Germline lookup yields CDR1 LGHDT and CDR2 YNNKEL (reference sequence). The V gene lost 1 base and the J gene lost 4 bases, with 13 bases spanning the gap. The CDR3 runs 15 residues. The CDR3 region has the DNA TGTGCCAGCAGCCAAGGGACAGAAACGGTCTATGGCTACACCTTC. It yields the protein CASSQGTETVYGYTF.